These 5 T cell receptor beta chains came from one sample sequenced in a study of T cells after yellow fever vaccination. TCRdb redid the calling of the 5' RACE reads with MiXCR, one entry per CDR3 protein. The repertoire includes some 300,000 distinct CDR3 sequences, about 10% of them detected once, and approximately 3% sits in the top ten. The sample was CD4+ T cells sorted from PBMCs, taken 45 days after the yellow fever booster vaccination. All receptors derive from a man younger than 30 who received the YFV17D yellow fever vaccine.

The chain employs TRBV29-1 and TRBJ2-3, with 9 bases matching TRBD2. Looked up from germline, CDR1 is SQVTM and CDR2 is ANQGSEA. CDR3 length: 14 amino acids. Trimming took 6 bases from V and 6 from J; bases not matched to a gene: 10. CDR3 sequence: CSVSGLAPPDTQYF. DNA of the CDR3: TGCAGCGTCTCGGGACTAGCACCCCCCGATACGCAGTATTTT.

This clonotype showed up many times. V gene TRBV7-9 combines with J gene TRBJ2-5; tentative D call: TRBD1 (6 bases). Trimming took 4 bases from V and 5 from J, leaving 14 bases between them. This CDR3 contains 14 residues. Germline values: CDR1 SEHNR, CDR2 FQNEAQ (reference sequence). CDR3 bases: TGTGCCAGCAGCTGGTCCTCAGGGGCGGAGACCCAGTACTTC. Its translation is CASSWSSGAETQYF. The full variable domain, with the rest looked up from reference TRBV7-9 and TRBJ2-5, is DTGVSQNPRHKITKRGQNVTFRCDPISEHNRLYWYRQTLGQGPEFLTYFQNEAQLEKSRLLSDRFSAERPKGSFSTLEIQRTEQGDSAMYLCASSWSSGAETQYFGPGTRLLVL.

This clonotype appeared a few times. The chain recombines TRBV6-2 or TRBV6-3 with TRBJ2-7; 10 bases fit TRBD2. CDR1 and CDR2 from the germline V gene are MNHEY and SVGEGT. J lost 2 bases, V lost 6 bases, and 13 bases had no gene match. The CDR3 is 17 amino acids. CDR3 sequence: CASSSELAGAPTYEQYV. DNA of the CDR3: TGTGCCAGCAGCTCCGAGCTAGCGGGGGCTCCGACCTACGAGCAGTACGTC.

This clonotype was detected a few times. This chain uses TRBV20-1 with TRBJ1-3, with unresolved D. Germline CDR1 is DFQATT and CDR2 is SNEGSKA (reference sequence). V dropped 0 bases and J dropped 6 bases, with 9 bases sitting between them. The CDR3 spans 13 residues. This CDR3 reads CSARDPSSNTIYF. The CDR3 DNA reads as TGCAGTGCTAGAGATCCTAGTTCAAACACCATATATTTT.

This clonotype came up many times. Written as DNA, the CDR3 is TGTGCCTGGAGTGTATGGACAGCTGGAATGGAGACCCAGTACTTC. As protein: CAWSVWTAGMETQYF. The J gene is TRBJ2-5, the V gene TRBV30; possibly TRBD1 for D (6 bases). This CDR3 is 15 amino acids long. V lost 0 bases, J lost 5 bases, and 16 bases lay in between. In germline, CDR1 is GTSNPN, CDR2 SVGIG (reference sequence).